The sequence of this T cell receptor (beta chain) was determined in a study of cytomegalovirus exposure and HLA in healthy donors. The PCR used 60 Vbeta and 13 Jbeta primers. Clones were sequenced by immunoSEQ multiplex PCR, and TCRdb holds only the in-frame ones, with some missing. This sample yields 100,000 to 150,000 clones, of which approximately 80% are seen a single time; 2% to 3% belongs to the top ten. To note about this clone: The antigen is undetermined.

The germline V gene has CDR1 SGHTA and CDR2 FQGTGA. The V gene end was trimmed by 3 bases and the J gene end by 0 bases; junction bases not matched to a gene: 4. The CDR3 is made up of 16 amino acids. General study findings and limits: Reports described diagnosis of cytomegalovirus status by the classifier as highly specific and sensitive.

This chain joins TRBV7-3 and TRBJ2-3, with 9 bases identical to TRBD2. The TCR comes from a man in his fifties or sixties in good health and CMV-seronegative. What was sequenced was PBMCs. The CDR3 coding sequence is TGTGCCAGCAGCTTCGGCGGGGGGGTTAGCACAGATACGCAGTATTTT. It codes for CASSFGGGVSTDTQYF.